The present T cell receptor (beta chain) was sequenced within a study of OX40 agonist ivuxolimab in advanced cancers. Study background: Patient treatment consisted of intravenous ivuxolimab administration every 2 weeks at 0.01 to 10 mg/kg. The dose-escalation cohort was around 83% male, with a mean age of around 60 years, ranging roughly 20 to 90.

The CDR3 extends over 14 amino acids. Trimming removed 3 bases at V and 3 bases at J, with 10 bases between. Germline V gene data show CDR1 as SGHRS and CDR2 as YFSETQ. Clones were sequenced by immunoSEQ multiplex PCR, and TCRdb holds only the in-frame ones, with some missing. The table records some 74,000 clones, 85% of them present only once. Overall study findings and caveats: More expanded clones were seen, on average, in CD8+ T cells than in CD4+. Both CD4+ and CD8+ T cell populations in blood had undergone clonal expansion by week 6 at 0.1 to 3.0 mg/kg.

As for this clone: No antigen is known for it.

The rearrangement links TRBV5-1 to TRBJ2-1, with D perhaps matching TRBD1 (7 bases). Source: CD4+ or CD8+ T cells sorted from blood, taken in a trial of the OX40 agonist ivuxolimab. This clonotype originated in an adult with an advanced solid tumor such as melanoma, head and neck, liver or kidney cancer. DNA of the CDR3: TGCGCCAGCAGCTACAGGGGACTCTACAATGAGCAGTTCTTC. It codes for CASSYRGLYNEQFF.